This entry describes one T cell receptor beta chain. What it binds is not known. Together with a sample-barcoded 5' primer, a J-beta primer mix was included in a second PCR lasting about 6 to 12 cycles. Using its own MiXCR run on the 5' RACE reads, TCRdb lists one record per CDR3 protein. The table lists about 580,000 distinct CDR3 sequences, under 55% of them singletons. V gave up 4 bases and J gave up 6 bases, with 13 bases separating them. The CDR3 consists of 13 residues. CDR1 SGDLS and CDR2 YYNGEE come from the germline V gene. This record comes from a study of blood T cells in healthy people across ages. The study's findings and limits: CMV status of donors was unknown, possibly confounding expanded clonotype changes. Aged donors had fewer naive CD4+ cells and lower diversity than long-lived donors.

The rearrangement uses TRBV9 and TRBJ1-2; no clear D. The TCR comes from an elderly man in good health. Material for sequencing was blood. CDR3 coding DNA: TGTGCCAGCAGCCCCTACGGGGTACATGGCTACACCTTC. This translates into CASSPYGVHGYTF.